The 24 T cell receptor beta chains listed next were all sequenced from one sample in a study of T cell responses to AZD1222 COVID-19 vaccine. Sequencing was performed with immunoSEQ multiplex PCR; in TCRdb, only in-frame clones are kept and a portion is missing. The table records over 150,000 clones, 90% of them present only once. The sample consisted of peripheral blood, taken on day 0 of AZD1222 vaccination. The receptors derive from an adult in good health.

V and J are TRBV2 and TRBJ2-1; D is undetermined. With 3 bases removed from V and 4 bases from J, the gap between germline ends came to 10 bases. CDR1 is SNHLY, CDR2 FYNNEI, per germline. CDR3 length equals 14 residues. The CDR3 spells CASSERQLYNEQFF. The CDR3 nucleotides are TGTGCCAGCAGTGAGAGGCAGCTATACAATGAGCAGTTCTTC.

The CDR3 DNA follows: TGCGCCAGCCGGGGGACACTTAACACCGGGGAGCTGTTTTTT. It yields the protein CASRGTLNTGELFF. This chain connects TRBV4-1 to TRBJ2-2; D is tentatively TRBD1 or TRBD2 (6 bases each). This CDR3 is 14 amino acids long. The germline CDR1 and CDR2 sequences are MGHRA and YSYEKL. V dropped 8 bases and J dropped 2 bases, with 12 bases sitting between them.

The chain is built from TRBV2 and TRBJ1-2; 7 bases match TRBD1. CDR1 and CDR2 from the germline V gene are SNHLY and FYNNEI. There are 13 residues in the CDR3. V shed 5 bases and J 5 bases; nucleotides not matched to a gene: 5. For the CDR3, the DNA is TGTGCCAGCAGTCCCGGACAGGCTTATGGCTACACCTTC. This encodes CASSPGQAYGYTF.

The J gene is TRBJ2-5, the V gene TRBV5-5; 12 positions agree with TRBD2. V lost 1 base and J lost 1; bases outside the gene matches: 2. Germline CDR1 reads SGHKS; CDR2 reads YYEKEE (reference sequence). The CDR3 sequence is 16 residues long. This CDR3 is CASSLWTSGIQETQYF. The CDR3, as DNA: TGTGCCAGCAGCTTGTGGACTAGCGGGATCCAAGAGACCCAGTACTTC. The entire variable domain, with the rest obtained from reference TRBV5-5 and TRBJ2-5, is as follows: DAGVTQSPTHLIKTRGQQVTLRCSPISGHKSVSWYQQVLGQGPQFIFQYYEKEERGRGNFPDRFSARQFPNYSSELNVNALLLGDSALYLCASSLWTSGIQETQYFGPGTRLLVL.

This clone showed up just once. This chain links TRBV14 with TRBJ2-3; TRBD2 aligns across 7 bases. Losses at the gene ends were 4 bases for V and 2 bases for J; bases not matched to a gene: 9. Germline CDR1 is SGHDN and CDR2 is FVKESK. This CDR3 spans 16 amino acids. The CDR3 nucleotides are TGTGCCAGCAGCCCATGGTGGAGCGGGGACACAGATACGCAGTATTTT. Protein sequence: CASSPWWSGDTDTQYF.

This chain joins TRBV6-2 or TRBV6-3 and TRBJ2-3; 8 bases agree with TRBD2. The germline V gene has CDR1 MNHEY and CDR2 SVGEGT. The V segment lost 2 bases and the J segment 5 bases; nucleotides outside the gene matches: 12. The CDR3 loop spans 17 amino acids. The CDR3 spells CASSYPLSGVVEDTQYF. The CDR3 DNA sequence: TGTGCCAGCAGTTACCCCCTTAGCGGGGTAGTGGAAGATACGCAGTATTTT.

This chain connects TRBV7-9 to TRBJ2-7; 7 positions match TRBD1. Germline trimming cut 3 bases from V and 0 bases from J; bases unmatched to any gene: 2. Germline CDR1 SEHNR, CDR2 FQNEAQ (reference sequence). The CDR3 consists of 14 residues. The CDR3 reads CASSFGTVSYEQYF. CDR3 bases: TGTGCCAGCAGCTTCGGGACAGTCTCCTACGAGCAGTACTTC.

The chain is built from TRBV6-1 and TRBJ2-1; 8 positions match TRBD2. The CDR3 length is 15 residues. CDR1 MNHNS and CDR2 SASEGT come from the germline V gene. Unmatched junction bases numbered 5, after V lost 1 base and J lost 6 bases. The CDR3 nucleotides are TGTGCCAGCAGTGAAGAGGTAGCGGGGAGCAATGAGCAGTTCTTC. It translates to CASSEEVAGSNEQFF.

This rearrangement joins TRBV27 to TRBJ1-5; D not certain. V was pared by 6 bases and J by 5 bases, with 11 bases between. CDR3 length: 13 amino acids. The germline V gene has CDR1 MNHEY and CDR2 SMNVEV (reference sequence). The CDR3 sequence: CASSSGFYQPQHF. The CDR3 DNA reads TGTGCCAGCAGCTCGGGTTTTTATCAGCCCCAGCATTTT.

V usage is TRBV11-2 and J usage is TRBJ2-7, with D maybe TRBD1 (5 bases). Per germline, CDR1 SGHAT and CDR2 FQNNGV. V lost 1 base and J 6 bases, leaving 16 bases between the germline ends. The CDR3 consists of 15 residues. The CDR3 DNA reads as TGTGCCAGCAGCTTAGGCAGGGTGGGGATCTCCGAGCAGTACTTC. Translated, it gives CASSLGRVGISEQYF. Based on the CDR3 plus reference TRBV11-2 and TRBJ2-7, the full variable domain is EAGVAQSPRYKIIEKRQSVAFWCNPISGHATLYWYQQILGQGPKLLIQFQNNGVVDDSQLPKDRFSAERLKGVDSTLKIQPAKLEDSAVYLCASSLGRVGISEQYFGPGTRLTVT.

This clone was detected only once. This chain connects TRBV18 to TRBJ1-5, with 10 bases identical to TRBD1. Losses at the gene ends were 4 bases for V and 4 bases for J; bases not matched to a gene: 7. Germline lookup yields CDR1 KGHSH and CDR2 LQKENI. The CDR3 totals 16 residues. CDR3 sequence: CASSQGQGSANQPQHF. The CDR3 DNA follows: TGTGCCAGCTCACAGGGACAGGGGTCAGCTAATCAGCCCCAGCATTTT.

V usage is TRBV4-3 and J usage is TRBJ1-5; the D is unclear. Trimming took off 1 base at V and 7 bases at J, with 8 bases between the two ends. CDR3 size: 13 residues. CDR1 and CDR2 (germline): LGHNA, YSLEER. The CDR3 nucleotides are TGCGCCAGCAGCCAAGGTCAAGGGCAGCCCCAGCATTTT. It encodes CASSQGQGQPQHF.

This clone was found once. CDR3 bases: TGTGCCACCAGTGAGCCGACAGGCTACGAGCAGTACTTC. Protein product: CATSEPTGYEQYF. The rearrangement joins TRBV24-1 to TRBJ2-7; TRBD1 is a possible D gene (6 bases). V lost 4 bases to trimming and J lost 3 bases, with 9 bases between them. Germline assignment: CDR1 KGHDR and CDR2 SFDVKD. The CDR3 has 13 amino acids.

This clone was seen just once. J is TRBJ1-6 and V is TRBV5-8; TRBD1 is a possible D gene (5 bases). This CDR3 spans 14 amino acids. CDR1 SGHTS and CDR2 YDEGEE come from the germline V gene. V lost 6 bases to trimming and J lost 5 bases, with 12 bases between them. The CDR3: CASTRQRNNSPLHF. The CDR3 DNA reads TGTGCCAGCACCAGACAGAGAAATAATTCACCCCTCCACTTT.

CDR3 amino acids: CASSPGQGILQAFF. The CDR3 region has the DNA TGTGCCAGCAGCCCGGGACAGGGAATCCTCCAAGCTTTCTTT. The chain recombines TRBV6-2 or TRBV6-3 with TRBJ1-1, with 9 nucleotides matching TRBD1. Germline loops: CDR1 MNHEY, CDR2 SVGEGT. This CDR3 is built from 14 residues. V gave up 6 bases and J gave up 9 bases; unmatched junction bases: 11.

The V call is TRBV5-5, the J call TRBJ2-7; D is unclear. Germline V lookup: CDR1 SGHKS, CDR2 YYEKEE (reference sequence). With 2 bases removed from V and 4 bases from J, the gap between germline ends came to 10 bases. The CDR3 is made up of 13 amino acids. CDR3 sequence (DNA): TGTGCCAGCAGCTTTACCGAGGTGTACGAGCAGTACTTC. Its protein product is CASSFTEVYEQYF.

This clone was seen a handful of times. The chain couples TRBV11-1 to TRBJ2-7; a possible D gene is TRBD1 (6 bases). Germline V gene data show CDR1 as SGHAT and CDR2 as FQDESV (reference sequence). The germline V and J ends were trimmed by 3 bases and 2 bases, with 14 bases remaining between them. The CDR3 extends over 15 amino acids. The CDR3 coding sequence is TGTGCCAGCAGCTTCGGACAGTCAAATACCTACGAGCAGTACTTC. This codes for CASSFGQSNTYEQYF.

The chain is built from TRBV9 and TRBJ1-2; tentatively, D is TRBD1 (6 bases). V dropped 3 bases and J dropped 1 base, with 19 bases sitting between them. Germline CDR1 reads SGDLS; CDR2 reads YYNGEE. This CDR3 is built from 17 residues. Written as DNA, the CDR3 is TGTGCCAGCAGCGGAAGGGGCAGGGGCCGTTTTAACTATGGCTACACCTTC. Encoded protein: CASSGRGRGRFNYGYTF.

The CDR3 coding sequence is TGTGCCAGCAGTCGGTACTTCGGCTACGAGCAGTACTTC. Protein sequence: CASSRYFGYEQYF. This chain connects TRBV14 to TRBJ2-7, with no clear D. Germline assignment: CDR1 SGHDN and CDR2 FVKESK. V was pared by 6 bases and J by 3 bases, with 12 bases between. The CDR3 is 13 residues long.

This chain uses TRBV5-1 with TRBJ1-2; D remains ambiguous. Germline CDR1 is SGHRS and CDR2 is YFSETQ. The CDR3 is 16 amino acids. With 4 bases removed from V and 3 bases from J, the gap between germline ends came to 19 bases. DNA of the CDR3: TGCGCCAGCAGCGCCGGAACACCAAGTTGGGACTATGGCTACACCTTC. This translates into CASSAGTPSWDYGYTF. Complete variable domain (other parts from reference TRBV5-1 and TRBJ1-2): KAGVTQTPRYLIKTRGQQVTLSCSPISGHRSVSWYQQTPGQGLQFLFEYFSETQRNKGNFPGRFSGRQFSNSRSEMNVSTLELGDSALYLCASSAGTPSWDYGYTFGSGTRLTVV.

The chain links TRBV12-3 or TRBV12-4 to TRBJ2-7, with 7 bases matching TRBD1. The length of the CDR3 is 12 residues. The V gene end was trimmed by 5 bases and the J gene end by 13 bases; junction bases not matched to a gene: 11. The CDR3 spells CASSLGTAVGYF. Written as DNA, the CDR3 is TGTGCCAGCAGTCTAGGGACAGCCGTGGGATACTTC.

V usage is TRBV2 and J usage is TRBJ2-7, with D perhaps assigned TRBD1 or TRBD2 (5 bases each). CDR1 is SNHLY, CDR2 FYNNEI, per germline. This CDR3 region has 14 residues. Trimming removed 4 bases at V and 0 bases at J, with 10 bases between. Here the CDR3 reads CASSVKGSSYEQYF. The CDR3 nucleotides are TGTGCCAGCAGTGTTAAGGGGAGCTCCTACGAGCAGTACTTC.

This chain links TRBV18 with TRBJ1-5; TRBD1 agrees at 7 bases. Looked up from germline, CDR1 is KGHSH and CDR2 is LQKENI. Trimming removed 6 bases from V and 3 bases from J; junction bases left unmatched: 8. This CDR3 is 15 amino acids long. The CDR3 loop reads CASSRDSHNNQPQHF. In nucleotides, the CDR3 is TGTGCCAGCTCGCGGGACAGCCACAACAATCAGCCCCAGCATTTT. Complete variable domain (other parts from reference TRBV18 and TRBJ1-5): NAGVMQNPRHLVRRRGQEARLRCSPMKGHSHVYWYRQLPEEGLKFMVYLQKENIIDESGMPKERFSAEFPKEGPSILRIQQVVRGDSAAYFCASSRDSHNNQPQHFGDGTRLSIL.

This clone is a singleton in its sample. The chain combines TRBV7-9 with TRBJ1-1; D remains unclear. Germline V gives CDR1 SEHNR, CDR2 FQNEAQ (reference sequence). This CDR3 is 14 amino acids long. Trimming took 5 bases from V and 1 from J, leaving 11 bases between them. CDR3 DNA: TGTGCCAGCAGCCATCTGTTCAGGAACACTGAAGCTTTCTTT. The encoded protein is CASSHLFRNTEAFF.